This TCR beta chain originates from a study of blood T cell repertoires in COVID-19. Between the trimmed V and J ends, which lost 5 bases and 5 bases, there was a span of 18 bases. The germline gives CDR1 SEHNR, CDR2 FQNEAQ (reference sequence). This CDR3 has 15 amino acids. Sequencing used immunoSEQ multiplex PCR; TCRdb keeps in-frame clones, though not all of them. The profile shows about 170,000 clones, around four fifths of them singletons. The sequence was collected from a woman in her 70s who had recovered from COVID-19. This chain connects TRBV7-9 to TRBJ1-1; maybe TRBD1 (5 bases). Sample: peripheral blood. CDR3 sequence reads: CASSHPGGTLTEAFF. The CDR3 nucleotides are TGTGCCAGCAGCCATCCGGGGGGGACTTTGACTGAAGCTTTCTTT.